A single sample gave rise to the 22 T cell receptor beta chains below, sequenced in a study of control samples from healthy donors and cancer patients. TCRdb's copy holds only in-frame clones and misses some; the assay was immunoSEQ multiplex PCR. The profile covers some 170,000 clones, with 96% appearing a single time and just over 1% taken by the ten largest. What was sequenced was blood. The receptors were gathered from a woman younger than 45 in good health.

The V and J genes are TRBV25-1 and TRBJ2-3; tentatively, D is TRBD2 (5 bases). The CDR3 spans 14 residues. Per the germline V gene, CDR1 is MGHDK and CDR2 is SYGVNS. V gave up 6 bases and J gave up 0 bases, with 10 bases separating them. The CDR3 protein is CASREDSSTDTQYF. The CDR3 region has the DNA TGTGCCAGCAGAGAGGACTCAAGCACAGATACGCAGTATTTT. The whole variable domain, remainder taken from reference TRBV25-1 and TRBJ2-3, is EADIYQTPRYLVIGTGKKITLECSQTMGHDKMYWYQQDPGMELHLIHYSYGVNSTEKGDLSSESTVSRIRTEHFPLTLESARPSHTSQYLCASREDSSTDTQYFGPGTRLTVL.

The V and J genes are TRBV5-1 and TRBJ2-7; D is uncertain. The CDR3 loop spans 14 amino acids. Per the germline V gene, CDR1 is SGHRS and CDR2 is YFSETQ. The ends were cut back, 2 bases at V and 2 bases at J, with 11 bases in the middle. CDR3 protein: CASSFSQQTYEQYF. The CDR3 DNA is TGCGCCAGCAGCTTTAGTCAGCAGACCTACGAGCAGTACTTC.

The rearrangement links TRBV7-6 to TRBJ2-1, with D unclear. Germline CDR1 reads SGHVS; CDR2 reads FNYEAQ. The CDR3 runs 13 residues. V was cut by 5 bases and J by 2 bases, with 7 bases left in between. CDR3 bases: TGTGCCAGCAGCCAAGAGACCTACAATGAGCAGTTCTTC. Translation gives CASSQETYNEQFF.

V gene TRBV30 combines with J gene TRBJ1-5; TRBD1 might be the D (6 bases). Germline CDR1 GTSNPN, CDR2 SVGIG (reference sequence). The CDR3 covers 13 residues. Trimming left V 2 bases short and J 5 bases short, with 10 bases between. CDR3 sequence reads: CAWSLGGDQPQHF. The CDR3 nucleotides read TGTGCCTGGAGTCTCGGGGGCGATCAGCCCCAGCATTTT.

V usage is TRBV11-3 and J usage is TRBJ2-3; D is uncertain. CDR1 and CDR2 from the germline V gene are SGHNT and YENEEA. The length of the CDR3 is 13 residues. Trimming took 5 bases from V and 5 from J, leaving 11 bases between them. Here the CDR3 DNA reads TGTGCCAGCAGCCCAAGCACCCAAGATACGCAGTATTTT. Translation: CASSPSTQDTQYF.

The chain joins TRBV2 to TRBJ2-1; D is uncertain. The CDR3 loop spans 11 amino acids. Germline V gene sequence: CDR1 SNHLY, CDR2 FYNNEI. V was cut by 8 bases and J by 6 bases, with 8 bases left in between. The CDR3 region is CASWVANEQFF. The CDR3 DNA follows: TGTGCCAGCTGGGTTGCCAATGAGCAGTTCTTC.

CDR3 in amino acids: CASSQDRQITDTQYF. In DNA, the CDR3 is TGTGCCAGCTCGCAAGACAGACAGATCACAGATACGCAGTATTTT. The J gene is TRBJ2-3, the V gene TRBV18, with a tentative D call TRBD1 (5 bases). CDR1 and CDR2 from the germline V gene are KGHSH and LQKENI. The CDR3 has 15 residues. V lost 6 bases and J lost 2, with 15 bases in between.

This clone has only one observation. The V call is TRBV7-9, the J call TRBJ2-7; D not resolved. Germline assignment: CDR1 SEHNR and CDR2 FQNEAQ (reference sequence). Trimming removed 3 bases from V and 6 bases from J, with 12 bases in between. The CDR3 is made up of 13 amino acids. The CDR3 is CASSFSLMGEQYF. In DNA form, the CDR3 reads TGTGCCAGCAGCTTCAGCCTGATGGGCGAGCAGTACTTC.

CDR3 region: CASSRPGDLEAFF. CDR3 sequence (DNA): TGTGCCAGCAGTCGACCAGGGGATCTTGAAGCTTTCTTT. V and J are TRBV6-5 and TRBJ1-1; D may be TRBD1 (6 bases). V shed 5 bases and J shed 7 bases, with 14 bases lying between them. CDR1 and CDR2 (germline): MNHEY, SVGAGI. CDR3 length: 13 amino acids.

This chain links TRBV4-1 with TRBJ1-6; 7 bases line up with TRBD1. The V gene's germline CDR1 is MGHRA and CDR2 YSYEKL. This CDR3 is built from 15 residues. V was pared by 2 bases and J by 8 bases, with 6 bases of the junction left unmatched. The CDR3 reads CASSQRTGFDSPLHF. CDR3 coding DNA: TGCGCCAGCAGCCAACGGACAGGTTTTGATTCACCCCTCCACTTT.

V and J are TRBV7-9 and TRBJ2-1; 11 bases align to TRBD1. The germline CDR1 and CDR2 sequences are SEHNR and FQNEAQ (reference sequence). The junction had 7 bases not matched to a gene; V was cut back by 5 bases and J by 7 bases. This CDR3 region has 15 residues. The CDR3 reads CASSPRDRGWNEQFF. DNA of the CDR3: TGTGCCAGCAGCCCGCGGGACAGGGGGTGGAATGAGCAGTTCTTC.

This clone was counted a single time. The chain recombines TRBV5-1 with TRBJ1-6; D is uncertain. The V gene lost 4 bases and the J gene lost 6 bases, with 14 bases spanning the gap. The CDR3 is 15 residues long. Germline loops: CDR1 SGHRS, CDR2 YFSETQ. The CDR3 here is CASSTDARGNSPLHF. CDR3 sequence (DNA): TGCGCCAGCAGCACGGACGCCCGGGGTAATTCACCCCTCCACTTT. The full variable domain, with the rest looked up from reference TRBV5-1 and TRBJ1-6, is KAGVTQTPRYLIKTRGQQVTLSCSPISGHRSVSWYQQTPGQGLQFLFEYFSETQRNKGNFPGRFSGRQFSNSRSEMNVSTLELGDSALYLCASSTDARGNSPLHFGNGTRLTVT.

The chain has TRBV5-1 and TRBJ2-2, with TRBD1 identical over 7 bases. Germline V gives CDR1 SGHRS, CDR2 YFSETQ. V shed 5 bases and J 2 bases; nucleotides not matched to a gene: 9. This CDR3 is 16 amino acids long. CDR3 region: CASRLKGAANTGELFF. The CDR3 DNA reads as TGCGCCAGCAGATTAAAGGGGGCAGCTAACACCGGGGAGCTGTTTTTT.

CDR3 DNA: TGTGCCAGCAGTTCAAATACGCAGTATTTT. It translates to CASSSNTQYF. This chain joins TRBV2 and TRBJ2-3; D is uncertain. The CDR3 sequence is 10 residues long. Trimming took off 5 bases at V and 7 bases at J, with 4 bases between the two ends. Looked up from germline, CDR1 is SNHLY and CDR2 is FYNNEI. Variable domain in full (rest from reference TRBV2 and TRBJ2-3): EPEVTQTPSHQVTQMGQEVILRCVPISNHLYFYWYRQILGQKVEFLVSFYNNEISEKSEIFDDQFSVERPDGSNFTLKIRSTKLEDSAMYFCASSSNTQYFGPGTRLTVL.

CDR3 in amino acids: CASSEARPALSYNSPLHF. The CDR3 DNA follows: TGTGCCAGCAGTGAAGCGCGGCCAGCGCTCTCCTATAATTCACCCCTCCACTTT. The genes are TRBV2 and TRBJ1-6; D unresolved. CDR3 length equals 18 residues. Germline V gene lookup returns CDR1 SNHLY and CDR2 FYNNEI. Trimming pared 0 bases from V and 0 bases from J, leaving 12 bases between.

This clone appeared a single time. The chain uses TRBV28 and TRBJ1-1; the D gene is possibly TRBD1 (6 bases). This CDR3 is built from 16 residues. Germline-derived CDR1 and CDR2 are MDHEN and SYDVKM. V gave up 6 bases and J gave up 5 bases, with 22 bases separating them. CDR3 sequence reads: CASSPWVRGAHTEAFF. The CDR3 DNA reads TGTGCCAGCAGCCCTTGGGTTCGGGGGGCGCATACTGAAGCTTTCTTT.

A word on this clone: Other DNA sequences in the same sample also yield this CDR3. The gene calls are TRBV5-6 and TRBJ2-1, with 9 bases identical to TRBD2. The CDR3 runs to 15 residues. CDR1 and CDR2 from the germline V gene are SGHDT and YYEEEE. Trimming cost V 3 bases and J 4 bases; bases outside gene matches: 5. The CDR3 protein is CASSSVTSGYNEQFF. The CDR3 DNA reads TGTGCCAGCAGCTCGGTGACTAGCGGTTACAATGAGCAGTTCTTC. Full variable domain (remainder filled in from reference TRBV5-6 and TRBJ2-1): DAGVTQSPTHLIKTRGQQVTLRCSPKSGHDTVSWYQQALGQGPQFIFQYYEEEERQRGNFPDRFSGHQFPNYSSELNVNALLLGDSALYLCASSSVTSGYNEQFFGPGTRLTVL.

This clone was counted once. The chain has TRBV7-9 and TRBJ2-1; TRBD2 might be the D (5 bases). V dropped 8 bases and J dropped 0 bases, with 14 bases sitting between them. This CDR3 spans 15 amino acids. The V gene's germline CDR1 is SEHNR and CDR2 FQNEAQ (reference sequence). CDR3 in DNA: TGTGCCAGCTGTCCTCTAGGGAGCTCCTACAATGAGCAGTTCTTC. Its protein product is CASCPLGSSYNEQFF.

The chain couples TRBV7-2 to TRBJ2-3; 12 bases align to TRBD2. The CDR3 consists of 16 residues. J gave up 2 bases and V 7 bases, and 7 bases lay outside the gene matches. The germline V gene has CDR1 SGHTA and CDR2 FQGNSA. CDR3 nucleotide sequence: TGTGCCAGCACCCAGACTAGCGGGGGAACCACAGATACGCAGTATTTT. Residues: CASTQTSGGTTDTQYF.

This chain joins TRBV19 and TRBJ1-2; D is unclear. Trimming shortened V by 6 bases and J by 5 bases, and 10 bases separated the two germline ends. Germline CDR1 is LNHDA and CDR2 is SQIVND (reference sequence). The CDR3 runs 12 residues. CDR3 sequence (DNA): TGTGCCAGTAGAAGATTAGGTTATGGCTACACCTTC. Amino acids: CASRRLGYGYTF.

This chain uses TRBV6-6 with TRBJ1-6; D might be TRBD1 (6 bases). This CDR3 comprises 16 residues. Germline lookup yields CDR1 MNHNY and CDR2 SVGAGI (reference sequence). V lost 2 bases and J lost 6, with 14 bases in between. CDR3 protein: CASSYSLGQSNSPLHF. For the CDR3, the DNA is TGTGCCAGCAGTTACAGCCTTGGACAGTCTAATTCACCCCTCCACTTT.

The rearrangement links TRBV5-6 to TRBJ2-1; 10 bases fit TRBD1. V gave up 4 bases and J gave up 7 bases; unmatched junction bases: 8. Germline V gene data show CDR1 as SGHDT and CDR2 as YYEEEE. This CDR3 has 15 amino acids. In DNA form, the CDR3 reads TGTGCCAGCAGCCCGGAGACAGGGGGCGGAAATGAGCAGTTCTTC. This gives the protein CASSPETGGGNEQFF.